This T cell receptor (beta chain) was identified during a study of blood T cell repertoires in COVID-19. On this clone itself: The junction shows a germline mismatch at one end, possibly a read error.

There are 12 residues in the CDR3. The germline V gene encodes CDR1 SGHRS and CDR2 YFSETQ. Only in-frame clones appear in the TCRdb table, and some are missing; sequencing was by immunoSEQ multiplex PCR. The sample records some 85,000 clones, over 60% being singletons. This sequence joins TRBV5-1 and TRBJ2-7; D tentatively reads TRBD1 or TRBD2 (5 bases each). The sequence came from a woman of 80 years or more with active or convalescent COVID-19. Sequenced input: peripheral blood. The CDR3 coding sequence is TGCGCCGGCAGGGAGTCTTCCTACGAGCAGTACTTC. This translates into CAGRESSYEQYF.